Shown below are 32 T cell receptor beta chains from a single sample sequenced in a study of blood T cell repertoires in COVID-19. TCRdb's copy holds only in-frame clones and misses some; the assay was immunoSEQ multiplex PCR. The repertoire holds about 270,000 clones, with 70% to 85% as singletons. The sequenced sample was peripheral blood. The receptors originated from a human donor with COVID-19, enrolled during active disease. The donor label of this sample is uncertain.

The CDR3 DNA reads TGTGCCAGCAGTGGGCTTTTCGCGGCGGGGGATACGCAGTATTTT. It encodes CASSGLFAAGDTQYF. The chain employs TRBV2 and TRBJ2-3; a weak D match, TRBD2 (6 bases). The CDR3 length is 15 residues. The ends were cut back, 4 bases at V and 6 bases at J, with 17 bases in the middle. The germline CDR1 and CDR2 sequences are SNHLY and FYNNEI.

V usage is TRBV6-5 and J usage is TRBJ2-7; 7 bases fit TRBD1. The CDR3 has 14 amino acids. The ends lost 5 bases at V and 5 bases at J; junction bases unmatched: 9. Germline CDR1 reads MNHEY; CDR2 reads SVGAGI. The CDR3 nucleotides are TGTGCCAGCAGTCCGACTCGTGACAGGGACGAGCAGTACTTC. Amino acid sequence: CASSPTRDRDEQYF.

The chain recombines TRBV6-5 with TRBJ1-1; TRBD1 might be the D (5 bases). CDR1 is MNHEY and CDR2 is SVGAGI in the germline V gene. V dropped 7 bases and J dropped 1 base, with 13 bases sitting between them. There are 14 residues in the CDR3. The CDR3 protein is CASKTRGRNTEAFF. The CDR3 nucleotides are TGTGCCAGCAAAACAAGGGGAAGGAACACTGAAGCTTTCTTT.

The chain combines TRBV15 with TRBJ2-1, with D perhaps TRBD2 (6 bases). Per germline, CDR1 LNHNV and CDR2 YYDKDF (reference sequence). This CDR3 spans 16 amino acids. V was cut by 0 bases and J by 9 bases, with 18 bases left in between. CDR3 in amino acids: CATSRDRLARVGEQFF. The CDR3 nucleotides are TGTGCCACCAGCAGAGATAGGCTAGCGAGGGTCGGTGAGCAGTTCTTC.

The V gene is TRBV7-8, the J gene TRBJ1-4; 10 nucleotides align to TRBD1. V lost 4 bases, J lost 13 bases, and 6 bases stayed unmatched. The germline CDR1 and CDR2 sequences are SGHVS and FQNEAQ. CDR3 length: 13 residues. The CDR3 nucleotides are TGTGCCAGCAGCTCAGACAGGGGGCAGGGACTGTTTTTT. The encoded protein is CASSSDRGQGLFF. The full variable domain, in which reference TRBV7-8 and TRBJ1-4 provide the parts outside the CDR3, is GAGVSQSPRYKVAKRGQDVALRCDPISGHVSLFWYQQALGQGPEFLTYFQNEAQLDKSGLPSDRFFAERPEGSVSTLKIQRTQQEDSAVYLCASSSDRGQGLFFGSGTQLSVL.

The chain employs TRBV18 and TRBJ2-1, with 7 bases fitting TRBD1. The V gene's germline CDR1 is KGHSH and CDR2 LQKENI. Germline trimming cut 1 base from V and 7 bases from J; bases unmatched to any gene: 13. The CDR3 covers 17 residues. The CDR3 DNA sequence: TGTGCCAGCTCACCACTGCCCCCGGGACAGAACTCTAATGAGCAGTTCTTC. Amino acids: CASSPLPPGQNSNEQFF. The full variable domain, completed using reference TRBV18 and TRBJ2-1, is NAGVMQNPRHLVRRRGQEARLRCSPMKGHSHVYWYRQLPEEGLKFMVYLQKENIIDESGMPKERFSAEFPKEGPSILRIQQVVRGDSAAYFCASSPLPPGQNSNEQFFGPGTRLTVL.

V and J are TRBV19 and TRBJ1-4; the match to TRBD1 covers 9 bases. CDR1 and CDR2 (germline): LNHDA, SQIVND (reference sequence). V shed 9 bases and J 5 bases; nucleotides not matched to a gene: 7. CDR3 length: 14 amino acids. The CDR3 protein is CASFPGTGNEKLFF. For the CDR3, the DNA is TGTGCCAGCTTCCCCGGGACAGGGAATGAAAAACTGTTTTTT.

This rearrangement joins TRBV28 to TRBJ2-1; 12 nucleotides agree with TRBD2. The CDR3 sequence is 14 residues long. The germline CDR1 and CDR2 sequences are MDHEN and SYDVKM. Trimming at V came to 9 bases and at J to 8 bases, leaving 8 bases not matched to a gene. Here the CDR3 DNA reads TGTGCCAGTCGACTAGCGGGAGTGGTCGATGAGCAGTTCTTC. Protein sequence: CASRLAGVVDEQFF.

This rearrangement joins TRBV27 to TRBJ2-5; a weak D match, TRBD2 (6 bases). CDR1 is MNHEY and CDR2 is SMNVEV in the germline V gene (reference sequence). The CDR3 runs 16 residues. V lost 3 bases and J lost 5, with 19 bases in between. CDR3 sequence: CASSFPKRLEKETQYF. The CDR3 region has the DNA TGTGCCAGCAGTTTTCCCAAAAGACTAGAGAAGGAGACCCAGTACTTC.

Comment on this clone: The same CDR3 arises from other DNA sequences in this sample as well. The rearrangement links TRBV19 to TRBJ1-1, with 7 positions matching TRBD1. Germline loops: CDR1 LNHDA, CDR2 SQIVND (reference sequence). Trimming removed 5 bases from V and 1 base from J; junction bases left unmatched: 7. This CDR3 has 15 residues. The CDR3 loop is CASSSWTGENTEAFF. CDR3 sequence (DNA): TGTGCCAGTAGTTCCTGGACAGGCGAGAACACTGAAGCTTTCTTT.

This clone was detected many times. The chain has TRBV27 and TRBJ1-1; a weak D match, TRBD1 (5 bases). CDR3 length: 14 amino acids. V was pared by 4 bases and J by 0 bases, with 9 bases between. In germline, CDR1 is MNHEY, CDR2 SMNVEV (reference sequence). CDR3 sequence (DNA): TGTGCCAGCAGTTGGAGGGGCATGAACACTGAAGCTTTCTTT. Protein: CASSWRGMNTEAFF.

The V call is TRBV11-2, the J call TRBJ1-2; 11 bases align to TRBD1. This CDR3 has 17 amino acids. V lost 5 bases and J lost 4; bases outside the gene matches: 12. Per germline, CDR1 SGHAT and CDR2 FQNNGV. The CDR3 reads CASSRGTGGSLSYGYTF. The CDR3 nucleotides read TGTGCCAGCAGCAGAGGGACAGGGGGAAGCCTAAGCTATGGCTACACCTTC.

This rearrangement joins TRBV7-8 to TRBJ2-7; no clear D gene. This CDR3 is 15 amino acids long. The germline V gene encodes CDR1 SGHVS and CDR2 FQNEAQ. V gave up 1 base and J gave up 3 bases, with 13 bases separating them. CDR3 sequence reads: CASSLGVANFYEQYF. The CDR3 nucleotides read TGTGCCAGCAGCTTAGGAGTAGCTAACTTCTACGAGCAGTACTTC.

This chain links TRBV10-1 with TRBJ2-7, with 9 bases identical to TRBD1. Looked up from germline, CDR1 is WNHNN and CDR2 is SYGVQD (reference sequence). V lost 0 bases, J lost 3 bases, and 12 bases stayed unmatched. CDR3 length: 18 residues. For the CDR3, the DNA is TGCGCCAGCAGTGAGTCGGGAATGCCGCCGGGACAGGGCTACGAGCAGTACTTC. The encoded protein is CASSESGMPPGQGYEQYF.

The chain has TRBV19 and TRBJ2-7, with D perhaps matching TRBD2 (5 bases). Trimming pared 5 bases from V and 2 bases from J, leaving 22 bases between. The CDR3 spans 17 residues. Germline CDR1 and CDR2: LNHDA and SQIVND (reference sequence). The CDR3 DNA reads as TGTGCCAGTAGTGAAAATTTAGCGAGAACACCCCCCTACGAGCAGTACTTC. This sequence encodes CASSENLARTPPYEQYF.

The chain joins TRBV7-2 to TRBJ2-2; D is uncertain. Germline assignment: CDR1 SGHTA and CDR2 FQGNSA. Trimming pared 6 bases from V and 1 base from J, leaving 9 bases between. CDR3 size: 14 residues. The CDR3 loop reads CASRVTKNTGELFF. CDR3 DNA: TGTGCCAGCAGAGTTACTAAGAACACCGGGGAGCTGTTTTTT. Supplemented by reference TRBV7-2 and TRBJ2-2, the full variable domain reads GAGVSQSPSNKVTEKGKDVELRCDPISGHTALYWYRQSLGQGLEFLIYFQGNSAPDKSGLPSDRFSAERTGGSVSTLTIQRTQQEDSAVYLCASRVTKNTGELFFGEGSRLTVL.

V usage is TRBV3-1 (or the pseudogene TRBV3-2) and J usage is TRBJ2-4, with D perhaps matching TRBD2 (6 bases). CDR3 length: 12 amino acids. CDR1 is LGHDT, CDR2 YNNKEL, per germline (reference sequence). Trimming stripped 1 base from V and 13 bases from J, with 11 bases between. The DNA of the CDR3 is TGTGCCAGCAGCCAAGGGCGGGGCATCCAGTACTTC. Its protein is CASSQGRGIQYF.

The chain combines TRBV3-1 (or the pseudogene TRBV3-2) with TRBJ1-2; a possible D gene is TRBD1 (6 bases). CDR3 length equals 14 residues. Germline CDR1 LGHDT, CDR2 YNNKEL (reference sequence). Trimming removed 3 bases at V and 4 bases at J, with 12 bases between. This chain's CDR3 is CASSHQGLSYGYTF. In DNA form, the CDR3 reads TGTGCCAGCAGCCACCAGGGGTTGAGCTATGGCTACACCTTC.

The chain uses TRBV28 and TRBJ1-2; 12 bases align to TRBD1. Trimming cost V 10 bases and J 2 bases; bases outside gene matches: 14. Germline values: CDR1 MDHEN, CDR2 SYDVKM. CDR3 size: 17 residues. The CDR3 DNA is TGTGCCATTAAGCCCGGGACAGGGGGCATCAGGAACTATGGCTACACCTTC. Translation: CAIKPGTGGIRNYGYTF.

This CDR3 is CASSIDSYDGYTF. The CDR3 DNA is TGTGCCAGCAGTATTGACAGTTACGATGGCTACACCTTC. This chain uses TRBV28 with TRBJ1-2; the D gene is possibly TRBD1 (5 bases). CDR1 and CDR2 (germline): MDHEN, SYDVKM. The length of the CDR3 is 13 residues. The V gene lost 5 bases and the J gene lost 6 bases, with 13 bases spanning the gap.

The gene calls are TRBV27 and TRBJ2-7, with 11 bases identical to TRBD2. Unmatched junction bases numbered 10, after V lost 9 bases and J lost 3 bases. The CDR3 length is 15 residues. Germline loops: CDR1 MNHEY, CDR2 SMNVEV (reference sequence). DNA of the CDR3: TGTGCCAGTACAACTAGCGGGAGATCGGTCTACGAGCAGTACTTC. Its protein is CASTTSGRSVYEQYF.

The chain employs TRBV2 and TRBJ1-2, with D maybe TRBD1 (6 bases). Per the germline V gene, CDR1 is SNHLY and CDR2 is FYNNEI. V lost 8 bases, J lost 7 bases, and 17 bases lay in between. There are 13 residues in the CDR3. The CDR3 sequence: CASPQRGAGGYTF. CDR3 nucleotide sequence: TGTGCCAGCCCCCAGCGGGGGGCCGGTGGCTACACCTTC.

This clone appeared a few times. The DNA for the CDR3 is TGTGCCAGTAGTATAAGCAGGGGAAGCAATCAGCCCCAGCATTTT. This gives the protein CASSISRGSNQPQHF. V and J are TRBV19 and TRBJ1-5; tentatively, D is TRBD1 (6 bases). The CDR3 spans 15 residues. V lost 2 bases to trimming and J lost 1 base, with 9 bases between them. Germline assignment: CDR1 LNHDA and CDR2 SQIVND (reference sequence).

In the case of this clone: Other DNA sequences in this sample translate to the same CDR3. This chain uses TRBV19 with TRBJ2-5; D is uncertain. V was shortened by 3 bases and J by 4 bases, with 3 bases between the two germline ends. The germline gives CDR1 LNHDA, CDR2 SQIVND (reference sequence). This CDR3 is 11 amino acids long. Here the CDR3 reads CASSIRETQYF. CDR3 DNA: TGTGCCAGTAGTATTCGAGAGACCCAGTACTTC. Full variable domain (missing parts from reference TRBV19 and TRBJ2-5): DGGITQSPKYLFRKEGQNVTLSCEQNLNHDAMYWYRQDPGQGLRLIYYSQIVNDFQKGDIAEGYSVSREKKESFPLTVTSAQKNPTAFYLCASSIRETQYFGPGTRLLVL.

This clone was found once. The rearrangement uses TRBV9 and TRBJ2-3, with 7 bases lining up with TRBD2. Germline values: CDR1 SGDLS, CDR2 YYNGEE. The trim removed 0 bases at V and 3 bases at J, leaving 13 bases unmatched. The CDR3 loop spans 18 amino acids. The CDR3: CASSVAPWTRGLTDTQYF. CDR3 bases: TGTGCCAGCAGCGTAGCTCCCTGGACTAGAGGTCTGACAGATACGCAGTATTTT. Combining the CDR3 with reference TRBV9 and TRBJ2-3 gives the whole variable domain DSGVTQTPKHLITATGQRVTLRCSPRSGDLSVYWYQQSLDQGLQFLIQYYNGEERAKGNILERFSAQQFPDLHSELNLSSLELGDSALYFCASSVAPWTRGLTDTQYFGPGTRLTVL.

This clone was seen just once. The CDR3 spells CASSPTGGAEAFF. The CDR3 bases are TGTGCCAGCTCACCCACAGGGGGGGCTGAAGCTTTCTTT. This chain links TRBV18 with TRBJ1-1; TRBD1 agrees at 8 bases. V shed 3 bases and J 6 bases; nucleotides not matched to a gene: 3. This CDR3 comprises 13 residues. CDR1 is KGHSH, CDR2 LQKENI, per germline. Supplemented by reference TRBV18 and TRBJ1-1, the full variable domain reads NAGVMQNPRHLVRRRGQEARLRCSPMKGHSHVYWYRQLPEEGLKFMVYLQKENIIDESGMPKERFSAEFPKEGPSILRIQQVVRGDSAAYFCASSPTGGAEAFFGQGTRLTVV.

J is TRBJ1-5 and V is TRBV7-2; 10 bases match TRBD1. Per the germline V gene, CDR1 is SGHTA and CDR2 is FQGNSA. CDR3 size: 15 residues. V lost 6 bases to trimming and J lost 1 base; unmatched junction nucleotides: 3. The CDR3 is CASRSGQGSNQPQHF. The CDR3 coding sequence is TGTGCCAGCAGATCGGGACAGGGGAGCAATCAGCCCCAGCATTTT.

The gene calls are TRBV7-3 and TRBJ2-3; TRBD2 might be the D (6 bases). CDR1 and CDR2 from the germline V gene are SGHTA and FQGTGA. The CDR3 is made up of 14 amino acids. Trimming removed 1 base at V and 2 bases at J, with 7 bases between. The CDR3 DNA reads as TGTGCCAGCAGCTTAAGCGGGATCACAGATACGCAGTATTTT. Its translation is CASSLSGITDTQYF.

The CDR3 sequence is CASRKDRGVNGYTF. The CDR3, as DNA: TGTGCCAGTAGAAAGGACAGGGGAGTGAATGGCTACACCTTC. The rearrangement links TRBV19 to TRBJ1-2; 9 positions match TRBD1. V lost 6 bases and J lost 6; bases outside the gene matches: 8. Germline loops: CDR1 LNHDA, CDR2 SQIVND (reference sequence). CDR3 length: 14 amino acids.

This chain uses TRBV6-5 with TRBJ2-1, with a tentative D call TRBD1 (6 bases). CDR1 MNHEY and CDR2 SVGAGI come from the germline V gene. The CDR3 totals 15 residues. V gave up 2 bases and J gave up 6 bases, with 14 bases separating them. In DNA form, the CDR3 reads TGTGCCAGCAGTTACCGGACAGAACTTCTCAATGAGCAGTTCTTC. Translated: CASSYRTELLNEQFF.

This clone appeared a few times. The chain couples TRBV27 to TRBJ1-5, with 8 bases lining up with TRBD1. CDR1 is MNHEY, CDR2 SMNVEV, per germline (reference sequence). The CDR3 contains 17 residues. Trimming cost V 4 bases and J 2 bases; bases outside gene matches: 10. As DNA, the CDR3 is TGTGCCAGCAGTTCCCGGACAGGGAAGGATCGCAATCAGCCCCAGCATTTT. It translates to CASSSRTGKDRNQPQHF.

The rearrangement joins TRBV3-1 (or the pseudogene TRBV3-2) to TRBJ1-5; 8 bases align to TRBD1. CDR1 is LGHDT, CDR2 YNNKEL, per germline (reference sequence). V dropped 1 base and J dropped 9; count of bases not matched to a gene: 5. The CDR3 length is 14 residues. CDR3 residues: CASSQATGEGPQHF. CDR3 in DNA: TGTGCCAGCAGCCAAGCGACAGGGGAAGGGCCCCAGCATTTT.